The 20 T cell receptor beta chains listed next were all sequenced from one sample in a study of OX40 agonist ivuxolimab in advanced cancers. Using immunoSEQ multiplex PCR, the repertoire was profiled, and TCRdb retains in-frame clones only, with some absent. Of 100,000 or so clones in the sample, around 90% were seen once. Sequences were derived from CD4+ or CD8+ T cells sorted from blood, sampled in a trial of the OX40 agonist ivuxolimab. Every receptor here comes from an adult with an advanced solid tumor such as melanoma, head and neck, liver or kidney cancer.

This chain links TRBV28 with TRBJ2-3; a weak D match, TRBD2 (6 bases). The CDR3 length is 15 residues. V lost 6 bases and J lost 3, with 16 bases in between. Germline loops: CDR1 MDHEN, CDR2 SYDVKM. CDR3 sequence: CASRYYGRSTDTQYF. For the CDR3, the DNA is TGTGCCAGCAGATACTACGGGAGATCGACAGATACGCAGTATTTT.

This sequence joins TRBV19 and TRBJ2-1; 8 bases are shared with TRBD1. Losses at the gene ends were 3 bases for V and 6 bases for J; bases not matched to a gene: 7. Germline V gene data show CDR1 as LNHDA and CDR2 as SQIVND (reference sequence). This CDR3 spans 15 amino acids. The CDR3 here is CASSIQQGVANEQFF. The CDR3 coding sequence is TGTGCCAGTAGTATCCAACAGGGGGTGGCCAATGAGCAGTTCTTC.

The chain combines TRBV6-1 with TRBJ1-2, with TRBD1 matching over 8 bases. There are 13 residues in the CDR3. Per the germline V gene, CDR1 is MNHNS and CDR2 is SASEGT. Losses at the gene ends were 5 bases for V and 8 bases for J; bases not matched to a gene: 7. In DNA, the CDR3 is TGTGCCAGCAGTCGGGACAGGCGAGGAGGCTACACCTTC. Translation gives CASSRDRRGGYTF.

The CDR3 protein is CAIPPAPGADTQYF. The CDR3 DNA is TGTGCCATACCCCCTGCCCCGGGGGCAGATACGCAGTATTTT. The chain is built from TRBV5-4 and TRBJ2-3; the D gene is possibly TRBD2 (6 bases). The CDR3 covers 14 residues. Per germline, CDR1 SGHNT and CDR2 YYREEE (reference sequence). The germline V and J ends were trimmed by 9 bases and 4 bases, with 18 bases remaining between them.

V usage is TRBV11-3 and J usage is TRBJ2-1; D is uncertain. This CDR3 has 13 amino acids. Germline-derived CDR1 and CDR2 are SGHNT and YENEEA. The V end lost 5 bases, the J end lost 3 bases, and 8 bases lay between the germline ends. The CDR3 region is CASSLGGYNEQFF. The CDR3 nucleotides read TGTGCCAGCAGCCTGGGTGGCTACAATGAGCAGTTCTTC.

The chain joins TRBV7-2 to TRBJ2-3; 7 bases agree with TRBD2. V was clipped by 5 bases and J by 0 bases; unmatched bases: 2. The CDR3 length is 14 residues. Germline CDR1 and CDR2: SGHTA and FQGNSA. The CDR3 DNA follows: TGTGCCAGCAGCCGGGACTACAGCACAGATACGCAGTATTTT. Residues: CASSRDYSTDTQYF.

The CDR3 nucleotides are TGTGCCAGCAGCCGACTTTCTAGCGCAACCTACAATGAGCAGTTCTTC. This encodes CASSRLSSATYNEQFF. The rearrangement links TRBV7-2 to TRBJ2-1, with D tentatively TRBD2 (6 bases). The CDR3 sequence is 16 residues long. Trimming pared 5 bases from V and 2 bases from J, leaving 16 bases between. Per the germline V gene, CDR1 is SGHTA and CDR2 is FQGNSA.

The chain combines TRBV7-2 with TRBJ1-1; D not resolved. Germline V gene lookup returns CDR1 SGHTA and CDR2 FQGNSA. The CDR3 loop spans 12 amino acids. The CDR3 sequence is CAAPSGITEAFF. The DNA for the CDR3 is TGTGCTGCGCCTTCGGGGATCACTGAAGCTTTCTTT.

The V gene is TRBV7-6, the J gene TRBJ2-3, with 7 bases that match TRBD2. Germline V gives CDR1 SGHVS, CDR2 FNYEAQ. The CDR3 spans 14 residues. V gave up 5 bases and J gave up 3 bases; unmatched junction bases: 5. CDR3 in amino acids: CASSRGSWTDTQYF. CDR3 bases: TGTGCCAGCAGCCGCGGGAGTTGGACAGATACGCAGTATTTT.

DNA for the CDR3: TGTGCCAGCAGCTCGGGGGGGACTCAAGAGACCCAGTACTTC. Amino acid sequence: CASSSGGTQETQYF. The rearrangement uses TRBV11-3 and TRBJ2-5; 8 positions match TRBD2. V was clipped by 4 bases and J by 2 bases; unmatched bases: 3. CDR1 SGHNT and CDR2 YENEEA come from the germline V gene. This CDR3 has 14 amino acids.

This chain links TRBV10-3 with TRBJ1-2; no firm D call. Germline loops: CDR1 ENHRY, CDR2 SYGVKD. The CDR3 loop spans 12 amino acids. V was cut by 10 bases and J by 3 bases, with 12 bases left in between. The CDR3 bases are TGTGCCACCGCGGACGGATACTATGGCTACACCTTC. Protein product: CATADGYYGYTF.

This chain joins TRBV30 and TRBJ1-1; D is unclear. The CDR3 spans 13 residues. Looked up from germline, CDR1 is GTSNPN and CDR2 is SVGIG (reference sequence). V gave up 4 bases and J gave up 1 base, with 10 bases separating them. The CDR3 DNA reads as TGTGCCTGGATCAATACAGCGAACACTGAAGCTTTCTTT. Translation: CAWINTANTEAFF.

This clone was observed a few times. The CDR3 is CASSQEMFGRETQYF. The CDR3 DNA reads TGTGCCAGCAGCCAAGAGATGTTCGGTAGAGAGACCCAGTACTTC. The V and J genes are TRBV14 and TRBJ2-5; D remains unclear. Deletions cut 0 bases from V and 4 bases from J, with 12 bases between. The CDR3 spans 15 residues. The V gene's germline CDR1 is SGHDN and CDR2 FVKESK.

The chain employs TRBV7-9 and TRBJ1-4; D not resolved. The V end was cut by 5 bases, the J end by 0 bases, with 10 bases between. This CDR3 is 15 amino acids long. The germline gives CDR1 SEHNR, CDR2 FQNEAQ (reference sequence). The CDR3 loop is CASSTDGATNEKLFF. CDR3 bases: TGTGCCAGCAGCACCGACGGAGCAACTAATGAAAAACTGTTTTTT.

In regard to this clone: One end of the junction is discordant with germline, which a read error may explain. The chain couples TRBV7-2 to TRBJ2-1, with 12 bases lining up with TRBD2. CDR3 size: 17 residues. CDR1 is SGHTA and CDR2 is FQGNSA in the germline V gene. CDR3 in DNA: TGTGCCAGCAGATTAGGACGGACTAGCGGGAACTACAATGAGCAGTTCTTC. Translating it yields CASRLGRTSGNYNEQFF. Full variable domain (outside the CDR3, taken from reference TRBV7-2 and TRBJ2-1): GAGVSQSPSNKVTEKGKDVELRCDPISGHTALYWYRQSLGQGLEFLIYFQGNSAPDKSGLPSDRFSAERTGGSVSTLTIQRTQQEDSAVYLCASRLGRTSGNYNEQFFGPGTRLTVL.

CDR3 nucleotide sequence: TGTGCCAGCTCAGTATCGGCAGGGACCCCAGATACGCAGTATTTT. Its translation: CASSVSAGTPDTQYF. The genes are TRBV18 and TRBJ2-3; D tentatively reads TRBD1 or TRBD2 (5 bases each). The V end lost 5 bases, the J end lost 4 bases, and 16 bases lay between the germline ends. The CDR3 length is 15 residues. The germline gives CDR1 KGHSH, CDR2 LQKENI.

The CDR3 sequence is CASSVDNADTQYF. The DNA of the CDR3 is TGTGCCAGCAGCGTAGACAACGCAGATACGCAGTATTTT. The chain combines TRBV9 with TRBJ2-3; D call uncertain. Trimming removed 0 bases from V and 4 bases from J, with 6 bases in between. Germline assignment: CDR1 SGDLS and CDR2 YYNGEE. The CDR3 consists of 13 residues.

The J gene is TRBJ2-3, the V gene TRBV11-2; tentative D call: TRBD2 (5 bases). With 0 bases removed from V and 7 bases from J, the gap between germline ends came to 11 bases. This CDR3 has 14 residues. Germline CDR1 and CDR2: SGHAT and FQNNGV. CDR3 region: CASSLDRGYNTQYF. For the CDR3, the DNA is TGTGCCAGCAGCTTAGATCGGGGTTACAATACGCAGTATTTT.

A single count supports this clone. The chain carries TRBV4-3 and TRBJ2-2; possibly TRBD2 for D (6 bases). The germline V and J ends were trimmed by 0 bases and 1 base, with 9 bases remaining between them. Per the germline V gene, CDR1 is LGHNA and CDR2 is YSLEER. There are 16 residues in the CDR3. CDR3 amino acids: CASSQELGGNTGELFF. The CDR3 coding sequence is TGCGCCAGCAGCCAAGAATTGGGGGGGAACACCGGGGAGCTGTTTTTT.

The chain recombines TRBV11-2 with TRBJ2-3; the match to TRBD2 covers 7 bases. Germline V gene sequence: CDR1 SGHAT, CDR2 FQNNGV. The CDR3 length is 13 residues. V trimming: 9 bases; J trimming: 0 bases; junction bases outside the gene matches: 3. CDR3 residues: CASSGPSTDTQYF. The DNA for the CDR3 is TGTGCCAGTAGCGGGCCTAGCACAGATACGCAGTATTTT.